This T cell receptor beta chain was profiled in a study of CD8 T cells in Susac syndrome. TCR beta sequencing covered blood CD8+ and CD4+ T cells. FACS was used to enrich TEMRA cells, whereas the CD8+ and CD4+ T cells were obtained by negative isolation. RNA, at about 0.45 to 1 ug, was reverse transcribed with random hexamers. An immunoSEQ multiplex PCR generated amplified TCR beta CDR3 products spanning 54 Vbeta and 13 Jbeta. TCRdb itself ran the immunoSEQ multiplex PCR reads through MiXCR, one entry per CDR3 protein. The sample contains approximately 230,000 distinct CDR3 sequences, about 93% of which appear only once. The sequenced material came from CD4+ T cells from PBMCs. This receptor was obtained from a human donor with multiple sclerosis.

For the CDR3, the DNA is TGCAGCTCGGACAGGGCCCAGGGCACTGAAGCTTTCTTT. It is translated as CSSDRAQGTEAFF. V and J are TRBV29-1 and TRBJ1-1; 8 bases agree with TRBD1. Trimming removed 8 bases from V and 4 bases from J; junction bases left unmatched: 9. Germline CDR1 SQVTM, CDR2 ANQGSEA. CDR3 size: 13 residues. Looking up the rest from reference TRBV29-1 and TRBJ1-1 gives the full variable domain: SAVISQKPSRDICQRGTSLTIQCQVDSQVTMMFWYRQQPGQSLTLIATANQGSEATYESGFVIDKFPISRPNLTFSTLTVSNMSPEDSSIYLCSSDRAQGTEAFFGQGTRLTVV.